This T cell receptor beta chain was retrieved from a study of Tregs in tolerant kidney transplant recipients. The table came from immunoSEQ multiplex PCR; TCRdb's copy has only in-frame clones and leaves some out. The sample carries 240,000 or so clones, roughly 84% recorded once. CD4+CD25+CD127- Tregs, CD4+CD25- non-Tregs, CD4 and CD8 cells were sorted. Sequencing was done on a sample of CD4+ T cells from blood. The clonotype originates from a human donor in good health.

CDR3 bases: TGTGCCAGCAGCTTATTACGCCTTCCTGGGGCCAACGTCCTGACTTTC. It specifies CASSLLRLPGANVLTF. V usage is TRBV7-9 and J usage is TRBJ2-6; no clear D gene. Trimming took off 2 bases at V and 2 bases at J, with 10 bases between the two ends. CDR1 and CDR2 (germline): SEHNR, FQNEAQ (reference sequence). This CDR3 region has 16 residues.